This entry lists 9 T cell receptor beta chains sequenced from one sample in a study of vaccination and CD4 T cells after COVID-19. Sequence data for DNA of cultured CD4+ T cells were generated by the Oncomine TCR Beta short-read assay. From the PCR reads, TCRdb called clonotypes with MiXCR, one entry per CDR3 protein. Here the sample spans approximately 15,000 distinct CDR3 sequences, about 44% being singletons. Treatment described: approximately nine-day PBMC culture with coronavirus spike peptide pools or control peptides (ViraFEST assay). These receptors have no known antigen. The specimen sequenced was CD4+ T cells from blood, cultured in vitro. The receptor set was obtained from a human donor who had recovered from COVID-19.

The chain couples TRBV7-2 to TRBJ1-2; tentative D call: TRBD1 (5 bases). With 2 bases removed from V and 11 bases from J, the gap between germline ends came to 15 bases. Germline CDR1 and CDR2: SGHTA and FQGNSA. CDR3 length: 13 residues. The DNA of the CDR3 is TGTGCCAGCAGCTTATCTTACCCTGAGGGGTACACCTTC. It codes for CASSLSYPEGYTF.

This clonotype has just a few counts. This chain links TRBV20-1 with TRBJ1-3, with a tentative D call TRBD1 (5 bases). Germline lookup yields CDR1 DFQATT and CDR2 SNEGSKA (reference sequence). V was shortened by 2 bases and J by 8 bases, with 19 bases between the two germline ends. This CDR3 has 15 amino acids. CDR3 sequence: CSARKRAQAHDTIYF. In nucleotides, the CDR3 is TGCAGTGCTAGAAAAAGGGCACAGGCGCACGACACCATATATTTT.

This chain links TRBV12-3 or TRBV12-4 with TRBJ2-6; TRBD2 is a possible D gene (6 bases). Trimming cost V 5 bases and J 0 bases, with 17 bases left between them. CDR3 length equals 18 residues. CDR3 sequence (DNA): TGTGCCAGCAGTCTCTGGGGACTTCCGAGCTCTGGGGCCAACGTCCTGACTTTC. Amino acids: CASSLWGLPSSGANVLTF.

The chain recombines TRBV5-1 with TRBJ2-5, with no clear D. Germline assignment: CDR1 SGHRS and CDR2 YFSETQ. This CDR3 is 16 amino acids long. The V gene lost 2 bases and the J gene lost 1 base, with 15 bases spanning the gap. The CDR3 is CASSFLSVGSQETQYF. The CDR3 nucleotides read TGCGCCAGCAGCTTCCTCTCTGTGGGCAGCCAAGAGACCCAGTACTTC.

The chain couples TRBV25-1 to TRBJ2-5, with TRBD1 matching over 7 bases. Germline-derived CDR1 and CDR2 are MGHDK and SYGVNS. The CDR3 is 17 residues long. V dropped 4 bases and J dropped 5; count of bases not matched to a gene: 16. The CDR3 region is CASSAGPGTDPRETQYF. CDR3 nucleotide sequence: TGTGCCAGCAGTGCCGGACCCGGGACAGACCCAAGGGAGACCCAGTACTTC.

The chain joins TRBV11-2 to TRBJ2-7; 12 positions match TRBD2. The CDR3 is 19 amino acids. Trimming at V came to 2 bases and at J to 5 bases, leaving 16 bases not matched to a gene. Per germline, CDR1 SGHAT and CDR2 FQNNGV. CDR3 coding DNA: TGTGCCAGCAGCTTAAGGGGGGCGACTAGCGGGAGCGCCAGCAACGAGCAGTACTTC. It codes for CASSLRGATSGSASNEQYF.

The J gene is TRBJ2-3, the V gene TRBV24-1; 11 bases match TRBD2. The V gene end was trimmed by 5 bases and the J gene end by 5 bases; junction bases not matched to a gene: 26. The CDR3 consists of 22 residues. Germline CDR1 is KGHDR and CDR2 is SFDVKD. As DNA, the CDR3 is TGTGCCACCAGTGGTACCCCGGGACGGACGGGACTAGCGGACAGTCGGGGAGATACGCAGTATTTT. Translated, it gives CATSGTPGRTGLADSRGDTQYF.

The rearrangement joins TRBV12-5 to TRBJ2-6; no clear D gene. Trimming shortened V by 0 bases and J by 0 bases, and 3 bases separated the two germline ends. The germline CDR1 and CDR2 sequences are LGHNT and FRNRAP. The CDR3 length is 15 residues. CDR3 coding DNA: TGTGCTAGTGGTTTGGTCAGCTCTGGGGCCAACGTCCTGACTTTC. It encodes CASGLVSSGANVLTF.

The gene calls are TRBV6-1 and TRBJ2-3; D is ambiguous. Germline CDR1 and CDR2: MNHNS and SASEGT. This CDR3 contains 16 residues. With 6 bases removed from V and 8 bases from J, the gap between germline ends came to 24 bases. In DNA, the CDR3 is TGTGCCAGCAGGCTAGATCATCTCTCTAGGGTGGCTACGCAGTATTTT. Protein: CASRLDHLSRVATQYF.